The clone carrying this TCR beta chain was seen only a few times. Its antigen is not known. For the second PCR, which ran for about 7 to 11 cycles, a sample-barcoded 5' primer and a J-beta primer mix were used. MiXCR, run by TCRdb on the 5' RACE reads, gives a single entry per CDR3 protein. Among 650,000 or so distinct CDR3 sequences listed, 45% to 60% were seen once. The CDR3 runs 14 residues. The germline gives CDR1 SGHRS, CDR2 YFSETQ. The ends were cut back, 1 base at V and 3 bases at J, with 10 bases in the middle. The sample originates from a study of blood T cells in healthy people across ages. Notes on the study in general: Long-lived donors carried more naive CD4+ cells and greater diversity than aged donors.

The chain links TRBV5-1 to TRBJ1-1; D not resolved. The origin of this receptor is a woman of 80 years or more in good health. The sequenced material came from blood. CDR3 DNA: TGCGCCAGCAGCTTGTGGTTAACAGACACTGAAGCTTTCTTT. This translates into CASSLWLTDTEAFF.